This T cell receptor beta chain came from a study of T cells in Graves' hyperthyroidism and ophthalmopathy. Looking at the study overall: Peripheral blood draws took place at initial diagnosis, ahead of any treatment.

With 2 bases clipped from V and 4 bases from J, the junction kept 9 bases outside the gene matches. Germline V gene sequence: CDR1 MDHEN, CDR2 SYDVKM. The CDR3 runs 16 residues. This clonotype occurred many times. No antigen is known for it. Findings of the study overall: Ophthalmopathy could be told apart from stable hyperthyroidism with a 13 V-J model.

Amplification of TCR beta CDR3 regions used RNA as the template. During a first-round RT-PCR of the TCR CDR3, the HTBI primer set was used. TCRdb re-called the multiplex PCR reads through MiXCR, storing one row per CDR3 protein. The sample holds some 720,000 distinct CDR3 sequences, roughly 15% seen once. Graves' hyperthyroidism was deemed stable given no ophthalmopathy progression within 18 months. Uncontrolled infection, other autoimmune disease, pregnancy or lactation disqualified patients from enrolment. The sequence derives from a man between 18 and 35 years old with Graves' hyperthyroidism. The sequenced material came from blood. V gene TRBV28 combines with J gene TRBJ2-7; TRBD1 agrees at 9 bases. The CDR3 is CASSLGQGSGVYEQYF. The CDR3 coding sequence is TGTGCCAGCAGTTTAGGACAGGGGTCTGGGGTATACGAGCAGTACTTC.